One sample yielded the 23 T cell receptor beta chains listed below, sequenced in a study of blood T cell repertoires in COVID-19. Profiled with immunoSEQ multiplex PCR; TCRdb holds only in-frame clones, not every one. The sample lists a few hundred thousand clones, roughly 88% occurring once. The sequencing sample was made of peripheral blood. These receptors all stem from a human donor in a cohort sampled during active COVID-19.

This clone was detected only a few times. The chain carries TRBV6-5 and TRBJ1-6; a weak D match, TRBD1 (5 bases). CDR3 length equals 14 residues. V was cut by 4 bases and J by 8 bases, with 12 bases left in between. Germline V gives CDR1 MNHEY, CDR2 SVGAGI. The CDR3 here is CASSFGAVYSPLHF. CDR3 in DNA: TGTGCCAGCAGTTTTGGGGCTGTTTATTCACCCCTCCACTTT.

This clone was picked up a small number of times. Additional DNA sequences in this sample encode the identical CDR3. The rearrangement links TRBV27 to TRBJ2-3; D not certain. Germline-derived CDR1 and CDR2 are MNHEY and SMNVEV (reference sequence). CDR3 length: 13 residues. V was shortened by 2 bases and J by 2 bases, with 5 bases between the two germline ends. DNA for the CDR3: TGTGCCAGCAGTTTAATAGTCACAGATACGCAGTATTTT. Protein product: CASSLIVTDTQYF.

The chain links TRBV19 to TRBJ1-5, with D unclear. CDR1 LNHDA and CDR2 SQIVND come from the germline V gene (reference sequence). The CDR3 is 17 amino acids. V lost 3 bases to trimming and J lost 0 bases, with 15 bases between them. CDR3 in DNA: TGTGCCAGTAGTATTTCGGTACGGCGGTATAGCAATCAGCCCCAGCATTTT. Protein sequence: CASSISVRRYSNQPQHF.

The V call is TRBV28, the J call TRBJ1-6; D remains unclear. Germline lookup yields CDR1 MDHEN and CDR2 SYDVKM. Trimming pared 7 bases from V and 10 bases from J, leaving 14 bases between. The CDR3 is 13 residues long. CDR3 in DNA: TGTGCCAGCACTTTCCACCCGGGGTCACCCCTCCACTTT. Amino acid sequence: CASTFHPGSPLHF. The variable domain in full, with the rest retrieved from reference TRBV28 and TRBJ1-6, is DVKVTQSSRYLVKRTGEKVFLECVQDMDHENMFWYRQDPGLGLRLIYFSYDVKMKEKGDIPEGYSVSREKKERFSLILESASTNQTSMYLCASTFHPGSPLHFGNGTRLTVT.

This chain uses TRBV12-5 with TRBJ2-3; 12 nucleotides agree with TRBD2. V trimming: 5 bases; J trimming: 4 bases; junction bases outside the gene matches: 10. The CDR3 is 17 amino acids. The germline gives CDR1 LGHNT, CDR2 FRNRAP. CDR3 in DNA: TGTGCTAGTGGTCTCCCGTTACTAGCGGGAGGATCAGATACGCAGTATTTT. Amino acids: CASGLPLLAGGSDTQYF.

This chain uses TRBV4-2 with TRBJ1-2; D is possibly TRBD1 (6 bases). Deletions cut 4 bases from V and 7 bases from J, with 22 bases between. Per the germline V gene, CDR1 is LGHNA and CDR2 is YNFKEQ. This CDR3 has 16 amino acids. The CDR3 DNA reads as TGTGCCAGCAGCCTTGGGCAGGGGAGCCTTTCGGGTGGCTACACCTTC. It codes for CASSLGQGSLSGGYTF.

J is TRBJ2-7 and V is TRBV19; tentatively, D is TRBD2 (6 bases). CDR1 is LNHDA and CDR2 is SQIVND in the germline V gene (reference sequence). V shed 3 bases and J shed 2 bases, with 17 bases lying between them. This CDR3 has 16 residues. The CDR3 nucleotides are TGTGCCAGTAGTATCTCCCTCCGGGACTTTACCTACGAGCAGTACTTC. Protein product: CASSISLRDFTYEQYF.

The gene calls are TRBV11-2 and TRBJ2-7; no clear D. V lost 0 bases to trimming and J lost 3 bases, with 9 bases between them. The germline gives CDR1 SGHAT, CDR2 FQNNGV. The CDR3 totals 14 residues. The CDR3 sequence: CASSLDPEYYEQYF. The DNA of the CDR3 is TGTGCCAGCAGCTTAGATCCGGAGTACTACGAGCAGTACTTC.

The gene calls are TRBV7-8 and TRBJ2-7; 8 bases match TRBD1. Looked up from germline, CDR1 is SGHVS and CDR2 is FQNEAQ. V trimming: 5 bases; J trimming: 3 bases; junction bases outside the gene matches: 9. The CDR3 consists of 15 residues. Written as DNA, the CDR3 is TGTGCCAGCAGCCCCGGGACAGGAATAGGCTACGAGCAGTACTTC. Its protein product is CASSPGTGIGYEQYF. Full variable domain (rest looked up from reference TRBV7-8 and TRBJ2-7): GAGVSQSPRYKVAKRGQDVALRCDPISGHVSLFWYQQALGQGPEFLTYFQNEAQLDKSGLPSDRFFAERPEGSVSTLKIQRTQQEDSAVYLCASSPGTGIGYEQYFGPGTRLTVT.

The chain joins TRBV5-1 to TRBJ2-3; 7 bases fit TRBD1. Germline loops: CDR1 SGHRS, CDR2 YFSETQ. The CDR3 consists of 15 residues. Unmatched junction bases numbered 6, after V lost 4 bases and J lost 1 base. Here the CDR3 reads CASSPRDSRTDTQYF. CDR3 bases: TGCGCCAGCAGCCCCCGGGACAGCCGCACAGATACGCAGTATTTT.

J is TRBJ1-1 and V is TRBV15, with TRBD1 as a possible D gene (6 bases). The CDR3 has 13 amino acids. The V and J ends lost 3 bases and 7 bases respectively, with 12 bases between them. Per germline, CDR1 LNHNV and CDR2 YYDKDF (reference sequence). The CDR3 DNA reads TGTGCCACCAGCAGGGACAGAGGTGTTGAAGCTTTCTTT. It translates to CATSRDRGVEAFF.

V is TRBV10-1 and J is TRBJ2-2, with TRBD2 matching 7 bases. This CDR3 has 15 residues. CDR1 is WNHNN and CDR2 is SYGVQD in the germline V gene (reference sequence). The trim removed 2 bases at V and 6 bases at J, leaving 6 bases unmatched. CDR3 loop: CASSETGLVSGELFF. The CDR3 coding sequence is TGCGCCAGCAGTGAGACAGGACTAGTCTCCGGGGAGCTGTTTTTT.

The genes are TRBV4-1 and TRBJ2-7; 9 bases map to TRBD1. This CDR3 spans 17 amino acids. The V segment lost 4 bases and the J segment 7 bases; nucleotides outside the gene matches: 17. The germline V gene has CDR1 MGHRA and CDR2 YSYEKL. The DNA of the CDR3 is TGCGCCAGCAGCCCCGTCCCGGGACAGGGTGGCGGGCGGGAGCAGTACTTC. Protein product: CASSPVPGQGGGREQYF.

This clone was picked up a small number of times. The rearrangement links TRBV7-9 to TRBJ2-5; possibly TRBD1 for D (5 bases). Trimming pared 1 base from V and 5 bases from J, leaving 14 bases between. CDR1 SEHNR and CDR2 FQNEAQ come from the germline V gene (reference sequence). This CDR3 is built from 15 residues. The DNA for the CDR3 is TGTGCCAGCAGCTTAGTCCAGGGTAACAGGGAGACCCAGTACTTC. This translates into CASSLVQGNRETQYF.

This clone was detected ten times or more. CDR3 sequence: CASSIVPLSTGRQPQHF. The CDR3 nucleotides read TGTGCCAGTAGTATAGTCCCTCTCTCGACAGGGAGACAGCCCCAGCATTTT. This chain links TRBV19 with TRBJ1-5; TRBD1 agrees at 7 bases. CDR3 length: 17 residues. Per germline, CDR1 LNHDA and CDR2 SQIVND (reference sequence). V trimming: 1 base; J trimming: 7 bases; junction bases outside the gene matches: 13.

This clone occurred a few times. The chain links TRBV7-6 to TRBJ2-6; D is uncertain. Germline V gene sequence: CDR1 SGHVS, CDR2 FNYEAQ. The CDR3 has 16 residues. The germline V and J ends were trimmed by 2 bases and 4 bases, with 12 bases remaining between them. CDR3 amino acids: CASSLRPGRGANVLTF. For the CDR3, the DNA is TGTGCCAGCAGCTTAAGGCCGGGTCGGGGGGCCAACGTCCTGACTTTC.

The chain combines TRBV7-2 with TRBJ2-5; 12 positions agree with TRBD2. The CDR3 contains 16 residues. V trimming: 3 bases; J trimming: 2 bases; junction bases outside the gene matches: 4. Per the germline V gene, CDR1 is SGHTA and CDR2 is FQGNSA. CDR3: CASSLGLAGPQETQYF. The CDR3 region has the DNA TGTGCCAGCAGCTTGGGACTAGCGGGTCCACAAGAGACCCAGTACTTC.

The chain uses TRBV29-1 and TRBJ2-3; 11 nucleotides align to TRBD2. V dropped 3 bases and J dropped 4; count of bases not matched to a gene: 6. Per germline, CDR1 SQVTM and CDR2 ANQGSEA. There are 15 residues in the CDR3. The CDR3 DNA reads TGCAGCGTTGAGCCCGGGACTAGCGGAGCAGATACGCAGTATTTT. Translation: CSVEPGTSGADTQYF.

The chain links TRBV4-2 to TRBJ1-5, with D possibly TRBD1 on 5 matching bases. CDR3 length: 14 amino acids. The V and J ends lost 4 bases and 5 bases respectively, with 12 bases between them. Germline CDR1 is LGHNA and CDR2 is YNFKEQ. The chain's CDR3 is CASSPRWGDQPQHF. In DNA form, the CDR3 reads TGTGCCAGCAGCCCGAGATGGGGGGATCAGCCCCAGCATTTT.

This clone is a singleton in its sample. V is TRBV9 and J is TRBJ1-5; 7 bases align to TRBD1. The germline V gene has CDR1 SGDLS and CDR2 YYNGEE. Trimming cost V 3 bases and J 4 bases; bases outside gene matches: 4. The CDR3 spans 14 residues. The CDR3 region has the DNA TGTGCCAGCAGCGGGACAGGCTATAATCAGCCCCAGCATTTT. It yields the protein CASSGTGYNQPQHF.

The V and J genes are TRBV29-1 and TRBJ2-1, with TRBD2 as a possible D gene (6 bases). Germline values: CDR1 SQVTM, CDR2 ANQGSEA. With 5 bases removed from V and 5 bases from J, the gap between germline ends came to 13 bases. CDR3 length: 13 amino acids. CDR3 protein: CSVSPKRDNEQFF. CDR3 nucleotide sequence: TGCAGCGTTTCTCCTAAGCGGGACAATGAGCAGTTCTTC.

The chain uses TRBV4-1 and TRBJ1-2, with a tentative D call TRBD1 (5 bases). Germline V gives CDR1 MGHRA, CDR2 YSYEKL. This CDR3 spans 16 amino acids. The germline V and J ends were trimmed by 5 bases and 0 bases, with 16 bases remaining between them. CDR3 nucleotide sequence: TGCGCCAGCAGCTCGGCTTGGGGCATCGCTAACTATGGCTACACCTTC. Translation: CASSSAWGIANYGYTF.

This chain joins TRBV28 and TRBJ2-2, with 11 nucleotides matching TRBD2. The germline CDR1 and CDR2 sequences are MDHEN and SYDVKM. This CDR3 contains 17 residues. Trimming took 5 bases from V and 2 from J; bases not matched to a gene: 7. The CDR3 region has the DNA TGTGCCAGCAGTACCACCGGGACTAGCGGAAACACCGGGGAGCTGTTTTTT. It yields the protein CASSTTGTSGNTGELFF.